The clone carrying this TCR beta chain was recorded a few times. This sample was included in a study of beta chain features in type 1 diabetes. CDR3 size: 15 residues. The germline gives CDR1 SQVTM, CDR2 ANQGSEA. Deletions cut 0 bases from V and 8 bases from J, with 17 bases between. As every portion of the isolated RNA was reverse transcribed, the sequencing read expressed TCRB transcripts. Only in-frame clones appear in the TCRdb table, and some are missing; sequencing was by immunoSEQ multiplex PCR. The table shows about 110,000 clones, with approximately 39% occurring only once. The gene calls are TRBV29-1 and TRBJ2-1; D ambiguous. The material sequenced was stem cell memory CD4+ T cells from blood. The origin of this receptor is a woman aged 18-29 years in good health. The CDR3 DNA sequence: TGCAGCGTTGAAGATCGCCGAGTTTCGGTCGATGAGCAGTTCTTC. It is translated as CSVEDRRVSVDEQFF.